This paragraph covers one TCR beta chain sequence. Its specific antigen is unknown. No base-level quality is on record; no much larger clone is a single base apart. The immunoSEQ Assay, a bias-controlled multiplex PCR, was used to amplify TCRbeta CDR3 regions from genomic DNA. The source study handled its data this way. The number of nucleated cells in each sample was estimated from the amplification of reference gene primers within the assay. Sequence reads were collapsed and filtered to measure the absolute abundance of every unique TCRbeta CDR3 rearrangement. For each sample, productive Simpson clonality was calculated as the square root of Simpson's diversity index over productive rearrangements. This is the immuneACCESS table as TCRdb keeps it, with only in-frame sequences that have V and J called. A part of the clones is gone; compared with another copy, unresolved V genes explain less than half, and the rest is unexplained. V, J and clone size are taken as reported in that table, and D and trimming were inferred from the DNA itself. Present in this sample are over 200,000 clones, around 85% of which were seen just once. 5.1% of the sample comes from the top ten.

Collaborating institutions collected whole blood in K2EDTA tubes following their own protocols. For TCRbeta analysis, collaborator samples were shipped as frozen whole blood, as isolated PBMCs, or as DNA extracted from either sample type. The data derive from a study of blood T cell repertoires in COVID-19 (TCRdb year 2020). Some background on the complete study: Samples from collaborators originated in the United States, Italy and Spain and spanned both the acute and convalescent phases of COVID-19. The prospective study material was composed of cDNA or gDNA derived from T cells, B-cell-depleted T cells, or PBMCs. Subjects who had been exposed to COVID-19, were actively infected with it, or had recovered from it provided the deeply sampled blood TCRbeta repertoires that made up the dataset. The repertoires were made available in a free public database intended to serve as a resource for research on the immune response to SARS-CoV-2. Samples came from the ongoing ImmuneRACE study (first 160 participants) plus 1,254 subjects from 6 global collaborators. A de-identified subject ID, COVID-19 status, age in years and sex were almost always included in the sample metadata. Where available, HLA class I and class II types were taken from metadata supplied by the sample provider and were not determined by assay-based typing.

Overall study outcomes, separate from this receptor: The quantity of clinical and demographic metadata differed by source and by participant and was supplied without curation.

The sample consisted of peripheral blood. This receptor was obtained from a human donor in a cohort sampled during active COVID-19.

The DNA sequence is TGTGCCAGCAGTGCCCGCGGACGGACTGGGGACGAGCAGTACTTC. Its protein is CASSARGRTGDEQYF. The rearrangement joined TRBV25-1 to TRBJ2-7; a weak D assignment points to TRBD2 (5 bases agree). V lost 4 bases and J lost 5 bases; the stretch between them is 18 bases long. From the cysteine through the phenylalanine, the CDR3 covers 15 amino acids. Only the CDR3 part of the read is kept: 45 bases, read in frame from the first base. The CDR1 and CDR2 encoded by the germline V gene are MGHDK and SYGVNS.